Below, one T cell receptor beta chain is given with its context. Its target is unknown. About 0.45 to 1 ug RNA was reverse transcribed with random hexamers. By means of immunoSEQ multiplex PCR, TCR beta CDR3 spanning 54 Vbeta and 13 Jbeta underwent amplification. TCRdb passed the immunoSEQ multiplex PCR reads through MiXCR, listing each CDR3 protein once. The data show 150,000 to 200,000 distinct CDR3 sequences, about 94% seen once. The data were obtained in a study of CD8 T cells in Susac syndrome. Study-wide findings and caveats: As the study acknowledged, the number of individuals who were part of its TCR sequencing and HLA analysis was relatively small.

From blood CD8+ and CD4+ T cells, TCR beta sequences were generated. CD8+ and CD4+ T cells were negatively isolated; TEMRA cells were FACS-enriched. The CDR3 covers 15 residues. The germline gives CDR1 KGHSH, CDR2 LQKENI. The ends were cut back, 0 bases at V and 4 bases at J, with 12 bases in the middle. The sample comprised CD4+ T cells from PBMCs. This receptor was identified in a human donor in good health. The chain uses TRBV18 and TRBJ1-2; D gene unclear. The CDR3 region is CASSPPGPNGYGYTF. The CDR3 DNA is TGTGCCAGCTCACCACCCGGTCCGAACGGCTATGGCTACACCTTC.